This T cell receptor (beta chain) is from a study of cytomegalovirus exposure and HLA in healthy donors. Germline V gives CDR1 SGHTA, CDR2 FQGNSA. This CDR3 has 13 residues. V lost 1 base and J lost 0, with 4 bases in between. Everyone who donated was a healthy bone marrow donor. The PCR contained 60 Vbeta and 13 Jbeta primers. The table came from immunoSEQ multiplex PCR; TCRdb's copy has only in-frame clones and leaves some out. The sample yields 130,000 to 150,000 clones, about 80% seen once. The chain employs TRBV7-2 and TRBJ2-7; D is ambiguous. This TCR was recovered from a female donor in good health and CMV-seronegative. Material: PBMCs. The CDR3 region has the DNA TGTGCCAGCAGCTTAGGCTACTCCTACGAGCAGTACTTC. Encoded protein: CASSLGYSYEQYF. The complete variable domain, with remaining parts taken from reference TRBV7-2 and TRBJ2-7, reads GAGVSQSPSNKVTEKGKDVELRCDPISGHTALYWYRQSLGQGLEFLIYFQGNSAPDKSGLPSDRFSAERTGGSVSTLTIQRTQQEDSAVYLCASSLGYSYEQYFGPGTRLTVT.